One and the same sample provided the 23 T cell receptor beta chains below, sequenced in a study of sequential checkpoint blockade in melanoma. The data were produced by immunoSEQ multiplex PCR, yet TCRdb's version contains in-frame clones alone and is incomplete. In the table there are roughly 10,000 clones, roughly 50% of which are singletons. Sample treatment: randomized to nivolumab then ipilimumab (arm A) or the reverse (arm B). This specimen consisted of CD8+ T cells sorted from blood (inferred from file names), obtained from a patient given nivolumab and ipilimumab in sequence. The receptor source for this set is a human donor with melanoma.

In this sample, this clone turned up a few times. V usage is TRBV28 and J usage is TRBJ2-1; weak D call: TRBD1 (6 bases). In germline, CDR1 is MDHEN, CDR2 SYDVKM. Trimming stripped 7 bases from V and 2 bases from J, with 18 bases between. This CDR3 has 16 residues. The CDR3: CASTLGYGTPYNEQFF. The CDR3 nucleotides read TGTGCCAGCACCCTGGGGTACGGGACACCCTACAATGAGCAGTTCTTC. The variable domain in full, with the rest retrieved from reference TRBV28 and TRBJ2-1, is DVKVTQSSRYLVKRTGEKVFLECVQDMDHENMFWYRQDPGLGLRLIYFSYDVKMKEKGDIPEGYSVSREKKERFSLILESASTNQTSMYLCASTLGYGTPYNEQFFGPGTRLTVL.

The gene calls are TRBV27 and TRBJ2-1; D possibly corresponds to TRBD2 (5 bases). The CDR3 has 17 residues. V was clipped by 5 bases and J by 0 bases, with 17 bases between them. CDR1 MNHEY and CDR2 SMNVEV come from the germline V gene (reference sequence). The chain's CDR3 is CASSPQSGQSSYNEQFF. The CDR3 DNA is TGTGCCAGCAGTCCACAAAGCGGTCAGAGCTCCTACAATGAGCAGTTCTTC.

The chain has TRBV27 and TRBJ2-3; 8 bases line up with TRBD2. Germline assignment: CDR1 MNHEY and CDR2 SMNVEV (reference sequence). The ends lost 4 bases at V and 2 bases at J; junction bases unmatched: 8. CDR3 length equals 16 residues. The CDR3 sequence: CASSSGVAGFTDTQYF. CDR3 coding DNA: TGTGCCAGCAGTTCAGGGGTAGCGGGGTTCACAGATACGCAGTATTTT.

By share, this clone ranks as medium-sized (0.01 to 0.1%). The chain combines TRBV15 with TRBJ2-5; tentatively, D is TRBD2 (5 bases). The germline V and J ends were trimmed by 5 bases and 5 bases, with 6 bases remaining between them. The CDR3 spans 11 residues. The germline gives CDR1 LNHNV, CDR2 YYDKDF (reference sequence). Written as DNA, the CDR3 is TGTGCCACCAGCGAGGGCGAGACCCAGTACTTC. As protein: CATSEGETQYF.

The CDR3 sequence: CASRPGTGSSNEQFF. In DNA form, the CDR3 reads TGTGCCAGCAGACCCGGGACAGGGTCCAGCAATGAGCAGTTCTTC. This rearrangement joins TRBV5-8 to TRBJ2-1; 9 bases are shared with TRBD1. Per germline, CDR1 SGHTS and CDR2 YDEGEE. There are 15 residues in the CDR3. Trimming at V came to 5 bases and at J to 6 bases, leaving 9 bases not matched to a gene.

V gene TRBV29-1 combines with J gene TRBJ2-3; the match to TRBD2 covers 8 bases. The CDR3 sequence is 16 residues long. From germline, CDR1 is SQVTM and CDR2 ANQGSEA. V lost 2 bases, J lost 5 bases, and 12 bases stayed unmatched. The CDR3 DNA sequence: TGCAGCGTTGAATGGTTCGGGAGGGCCGAAATAGATACGCAGTATTTT. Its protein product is CSVEWFGRAEIDTQYF.

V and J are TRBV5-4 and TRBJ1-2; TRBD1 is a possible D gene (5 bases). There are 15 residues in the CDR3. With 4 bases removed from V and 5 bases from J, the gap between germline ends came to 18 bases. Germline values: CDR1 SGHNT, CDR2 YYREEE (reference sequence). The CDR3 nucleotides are TGTGCCAGCAGCCTGGAACGGCGGGGGTGGTATGGCTACACCTTC. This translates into CASSLERRGWYGYTF.

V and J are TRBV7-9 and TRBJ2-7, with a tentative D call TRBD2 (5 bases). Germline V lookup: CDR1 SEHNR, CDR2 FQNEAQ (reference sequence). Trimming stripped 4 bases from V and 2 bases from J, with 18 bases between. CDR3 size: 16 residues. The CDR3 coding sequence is TGTGCCAGCAGCTCGGAGTATGCGGAGGCTCCCTACGAGCAGTACTTC. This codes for CASSSEYAEAPYEQYF.

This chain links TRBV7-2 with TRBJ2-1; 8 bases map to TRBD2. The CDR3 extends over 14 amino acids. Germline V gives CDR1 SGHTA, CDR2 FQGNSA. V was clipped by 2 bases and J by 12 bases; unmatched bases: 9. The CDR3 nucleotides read TGTGCCAGCAGCTTAAACAAGCGGGAGAGACCGCAGTTCTTC. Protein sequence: CASSLNKRERPQFF.

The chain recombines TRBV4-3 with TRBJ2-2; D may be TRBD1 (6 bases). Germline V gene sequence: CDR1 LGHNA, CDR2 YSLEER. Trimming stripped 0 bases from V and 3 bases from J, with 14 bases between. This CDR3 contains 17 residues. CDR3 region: CASSQDRGTQYTGELFF. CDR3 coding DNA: TGCGCCAGCAGCCAAGATAGGGGGACCCAATACACCGGGGAGCTGTTTTTT.

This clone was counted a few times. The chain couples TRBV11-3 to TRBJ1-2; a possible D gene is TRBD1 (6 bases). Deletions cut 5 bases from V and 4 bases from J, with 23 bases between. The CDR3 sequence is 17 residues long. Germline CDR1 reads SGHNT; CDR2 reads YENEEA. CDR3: CASSQEGSGEFGYGYTF. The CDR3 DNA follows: TGTGCCAGCAGCCAAGAGGGGTCAGGGGAATTCGGCTATGGCTACACCTTC.

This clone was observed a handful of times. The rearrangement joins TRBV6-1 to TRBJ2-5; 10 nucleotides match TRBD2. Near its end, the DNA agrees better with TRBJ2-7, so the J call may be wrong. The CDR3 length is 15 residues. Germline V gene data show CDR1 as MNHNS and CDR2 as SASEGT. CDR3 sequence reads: CASRGLAGGTYEQYF. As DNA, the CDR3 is TGTGCCAGCAGGGGATTAGCGGGAGGTACATACGAGCAGTACTTC.

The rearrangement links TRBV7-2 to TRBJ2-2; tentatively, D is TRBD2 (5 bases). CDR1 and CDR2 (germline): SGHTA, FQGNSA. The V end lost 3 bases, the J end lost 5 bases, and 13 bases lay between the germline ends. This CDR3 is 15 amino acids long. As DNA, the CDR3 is TGTGCCAGCAGCTTCCCCACCCCGGGAACCGGGGAGCTGTTTTTT. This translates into CASSFPTPGTGELFF.

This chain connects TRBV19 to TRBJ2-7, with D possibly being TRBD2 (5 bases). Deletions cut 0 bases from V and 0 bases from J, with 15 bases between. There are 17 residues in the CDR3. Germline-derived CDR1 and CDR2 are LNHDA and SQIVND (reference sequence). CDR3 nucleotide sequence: TGTGCCAGTAGTATAGACGGAGAGGGAGTGCGCTCCTACGAGCAGTACTTC. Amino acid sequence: CASSIDGEGVRSYEQYF. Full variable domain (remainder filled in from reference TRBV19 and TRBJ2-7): DGGITQSPKYLFRKEGQNVTLSCEQNLNHDAMYWYRQDPGQGLRLIYYSQIVNDFQKGDIAEGYSVSREKKESFPLTVTSAQKNPTAFYLCASSIDGEGVRSYEQYFGPGTRLTVT.

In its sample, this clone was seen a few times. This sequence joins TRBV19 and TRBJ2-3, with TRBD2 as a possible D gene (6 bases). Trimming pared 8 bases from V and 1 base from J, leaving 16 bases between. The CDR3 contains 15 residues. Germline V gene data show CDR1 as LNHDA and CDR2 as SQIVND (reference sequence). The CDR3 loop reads CASLRRGVGTDTQYF. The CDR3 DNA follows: TGTGCCAGTCTAAGGAGGGGAGTCGGCACAGATACGCAGTATTTT.

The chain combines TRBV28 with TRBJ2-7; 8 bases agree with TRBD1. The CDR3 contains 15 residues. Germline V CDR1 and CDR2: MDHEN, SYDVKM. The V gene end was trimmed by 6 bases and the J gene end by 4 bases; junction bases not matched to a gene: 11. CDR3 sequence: CASRSPWDRRYEQYF. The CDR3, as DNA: TGTGCCAGCAGATCACCTTGGGACAGGAGGTACGAGCAGTACTTC.

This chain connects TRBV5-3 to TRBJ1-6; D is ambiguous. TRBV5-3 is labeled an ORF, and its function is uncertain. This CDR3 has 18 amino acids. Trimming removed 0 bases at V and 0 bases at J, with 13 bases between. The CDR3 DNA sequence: TGTGCCAGAAGCTTGGCCCAGAAACCAAGCTCCTATAATTCACCCCTCCACTTT. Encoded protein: CARSLAQKPSSYNSPLHF.

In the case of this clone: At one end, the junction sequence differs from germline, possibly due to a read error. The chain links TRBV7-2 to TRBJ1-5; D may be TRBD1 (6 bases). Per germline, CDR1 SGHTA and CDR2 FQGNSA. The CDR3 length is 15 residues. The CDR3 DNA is TGCGCCAGCAGCCAATCCAGGGGAAGCAATCAGCCCCAGCATTTT. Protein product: CASSQSRGSNQPQHF.

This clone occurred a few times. The CDR3 coding sequence is TGTGCCAGCAGCGTAGGGCGGGAGGGCATGGAGCTGTTTTTT. Protein: CASSVGREGMELFF. The chain employs TRBV9 and TRBJ2-2; 9 bases match TRBD2. The CDR3 extends over 14 amino acids. Trimming removed 0 bases from V and 10 bases from J; junction bases left unmatched: 4. The V gene's germline CDR1 is SGDLS and CDR2 YYNGEE.

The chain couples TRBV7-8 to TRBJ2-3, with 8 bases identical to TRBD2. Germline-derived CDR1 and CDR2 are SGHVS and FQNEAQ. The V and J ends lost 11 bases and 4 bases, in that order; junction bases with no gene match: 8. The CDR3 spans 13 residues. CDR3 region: CAADSGSPDTQYF. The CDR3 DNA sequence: TGTGCCGCTGACAGCGGGAGCCCAGATACGCAGTATTTT.

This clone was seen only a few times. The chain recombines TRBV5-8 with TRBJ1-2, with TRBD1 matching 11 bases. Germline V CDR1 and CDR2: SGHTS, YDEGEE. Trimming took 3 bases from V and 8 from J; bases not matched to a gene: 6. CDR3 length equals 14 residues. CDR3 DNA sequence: TGTGCCAGCAGCTCTATAGGACAGGGGGCGGGCTACACCTTC. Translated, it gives CASSSIGQGAGYTF.

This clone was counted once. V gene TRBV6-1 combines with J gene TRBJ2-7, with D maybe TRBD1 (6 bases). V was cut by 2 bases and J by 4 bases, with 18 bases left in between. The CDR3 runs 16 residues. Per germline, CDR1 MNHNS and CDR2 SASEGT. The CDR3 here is CASSEIMQGKRYEQYF. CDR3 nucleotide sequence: TGTGCCAGCAGTGAAATAATGCAGGGGAAGAGGTACGAGCAGTACTTC.

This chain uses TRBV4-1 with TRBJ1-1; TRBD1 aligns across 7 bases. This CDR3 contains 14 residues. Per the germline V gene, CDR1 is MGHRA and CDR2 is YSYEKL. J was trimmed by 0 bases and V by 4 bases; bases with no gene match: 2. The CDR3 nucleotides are TGCGCCAGCAGCCTGGGACAGTTGAACACTGAAGCTTTCTTT. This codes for CASSLGQLNTEAFF.